What follows is one T cell receptor beta chain and its context. Antigen: not known. CDR3 size: 17 residues. Germline lookup yields CDR1 LGHNA and CDR2 YSLEER. With 5 bases removed from V and 4 bases from J, the gap between germline ends came to 23 bases. This record comes from a study of radiotherapy plus CTLA-4 blockade in lung cancer. Points from the study as a whole: Response was reportedly best predicted by early blood T cell clone dynamics, with interferon-beta. Blood-borne expansion of tumor-derived TCR clones followed radiotherapy plus ipilimumab.

The data were produced by immunoSEQ multiplex PCR, yet TCRdb's version contains in-frame clones alone and is incomplete. Of some 78,000 clones listed, around 87% are singletons. Patients had chemo-refractory metastatic non-small-cell lung cancer and received focal radiation plus CTLA-4 blockade that used ipilimumab. The source is a human donor with non-small cell lung cancer who had stable disease on radiotherapy plus ipilimumab. The starting material was peripheral blood, obtained from a patient treated with radiotherapy plus ipilimumab. The chain is built from TRBV4-3 and TRBJ1-2, with unresolved D. The CDR3 loop is CASSNRLRRRKTYGYTF. The CDR3 DNA is TGCGCCAGCAGCAACAGACTAAGACGTCGAAAGACCTATGGCTACACCTTC.